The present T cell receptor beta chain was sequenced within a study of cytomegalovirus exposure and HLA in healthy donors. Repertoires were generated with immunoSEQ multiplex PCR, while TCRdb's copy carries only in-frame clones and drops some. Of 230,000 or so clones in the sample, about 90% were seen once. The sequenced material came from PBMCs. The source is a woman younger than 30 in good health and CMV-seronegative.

CDR3 amino acids: CAIRTSGSKNEQFF. The CDR3 nucleotides are TGTGCCATCAGGACTAGCGGATCGAAAAATGAGCAGTTCTTC. The chain carries TRBV10-3 and TRBJ2-1; 9 bases are a match to TRBD2. V was clipped by 6 bases and J by 7 bases; unmatched bases: 7. Germline V lookup: CDR1 ENHRY, CDR2 SYGVKD. The CDR3 is 14 amino acids.